Listed here are 32 T cell receptor beta chains from one sample, sequenced in a study of blood T cell repertoires in COVID-19. TCRdb keeps only in-frame clones here, not all; method: immunoSEQ multiplex PCR. Counted here are nearly 250,000 clones, over 75% occurring once; the ten biggest clones make up approximately 8.2%. Sequencing was carried out using PBMCs or T cells enriched from blood (not recorded which). Receptors originate from a woman aged 45-59 years with acute COVID-19.

The CDR3 protein is CASSLGPTYEQYF. CDR3 nucleotide sequence: TGTGCCAGCAGTTTAGGGCCCACCTACGAGCAGTACTTC. This chain connects TRBV28 to TRBJ2-7; D not resolved. Trimming left V 2 bases short and J 2 bases short, with 7 bases between. Per germline, CDR1 MDHEN and CDR2 SYDVKM. The CDR3 covers 13 residues.

V usage is TRBV4-3 and J usage is TRBJ1-4; the D gene is possibly TRBD1 (5 bases). Trimming pared 0 bases from V and 4 bases from J, leaving 9 bases between. The CDR3 covers 15 residues. The germline gives CDR1 LGHNA, CDR2 YSLEER. The CDR3 region has the DNA TGCGCCAGCAGCCAAGATGGGGCTGATAATGAAAAACTGTTTTTT. Translated, it gives CASSQDGADNEKLFF.

This rearrangement joins TRBV2 to TRBJ1-1; 9 bases agree with TRBD1. Germline trimming cut 6 bases from V and 4 bases from J; bases unmatched to any gene: 9. The germline V gene encodes CDR1 SNHLY and CDR2 FYNNEI. The CDR3 length is 15 residues. As DNA, the CDR3 is TGTGCCAGCAGGACCGGGACAGGGTTGGGCACTGAAGCTTTCTTT. Protein product: CASRTGTGLGTEAFF.

The chain recombines TRBV7-9 with TRBJ2-7, with 8 bases fitting TRBD2. This CDR3 contains 16 residues. The ends lost 5 bases at V and 4 bases at J; junction bases unmatched: 13. Germline values: CDR1 SEHNR, CDR2 FQNEAQ (reference sequence). The CDR3 sequence is CASSQALSGDFYEQYF. In DNA, the CDR3 is TGTGCCAGCAGCCAGGCCCTTAGCGGGGATTTTTACGAGCAGTACTTC. Filled out from reference TRBV7-9 and TRBJ2-7, the complete variable domain reads DTGVSQNPRHKITKRGQNVTFRCDPISEHNRLYWYRQTLGQGPEFLTYFQNEAQLEKSRLLSDRFSAERPKGSFSTLEIQRTEQGDSAMYLCASSQALSGDFYEQYFGPGTRLTVT.

In its sample, this clone was seen many times. This chain joins TRBV7-9 and TRBJ1-2; no reliable D call. This CDR3 has 12 amino acids. The germline V gene has CDR1 SEHNR and CDR2 FQNEAQ (reference sequence). V gave up 7 bases and J gave up 8 bases, with 14 bases separating them. This CDR3 reads CASNLSDGGYTF. CDR3 nucleotide sequence: TGTGCCAGCAATTTATCCGACGGGGGCTACACCTTC.

Here the CDR3 DNA reads TGTGCCAGCAGCTTGTTGCTTAGCTCCTACGAGCAGTACTTC. It codes for CASSLLLSSYEQYF. The V and J genes are TRBV5-6 and TRBJ2-7; D remains unclear. Trimming removed 1 base at V and 0 bases at J, with 8 bases between. The CDR3 extends over 14 amino acids. Looked up from germline, CDR1 is SGHDT and CDR2 is YYEEEE. The full variable domain, in which reference TRBV5-6 and TRBJ2-7 provide the parts outside the CDR3, is DAGVTQSPTHLIKTRGQQVTLRCSPKSGHDTVSWYQQALGQGPQFIFQYYEEEERQRGNFPDRFSGHQFPNYSSELNVNALLLGDSALYLCASSLLLSSYEQYFGPGTRLTVT.

The gene calls are TRBV3-1 (or the pseudogene TRBV3-2) and TRBJ2-7; 11 nucleotides match TRBD1. This CDR3 comprises 14 residues. J was trimmed by 6 bases and V by 4 bases; bases with no gene match: 5. From germline, CDR1 is LGHDT and CDR2 YNNKEL (reference sequence). The CDR3 here is CASSPRDRGSEQYF. In nucleotides, the CDR3 is TGTGCCAGCAGCCCCCGGGACAGGGGGAGCGAGCAGTACTTC.

This clone was counted a single time. The chain carries TRBV19 and TRBJ1-5, with D perhaps matching TRBD1 (5 bases). CDR3 size: 13 residues. Trimming removed 5 bases at V and 4 bases at J, with 9 bases between. The germline gives CDR1 LNHDA, CDR2 SQIVND (reference sequence). DNA for the CDR3: TGTGCCAGTAGTCGGGACTTAAATCAGCCCCAGCATTTT. Translated, it gives CASSRDLNQPQHF.

V gene TRBV5-4 combines with J gene TRBJ2-3, with TRBD2 matching over 9 bases. The CDR3 covers 15 residues. Losses at the gene ends were 4 bases for V and 3 bases for J; bases not matched to a gene: 6. Germline loops: CDR1 SGHNT, CDR2 YYREEE (reference sequence). The CDR3 bases are TGTGCCAGCAGCGCGGGGGGGCTGGGGACAGATACGCAGTATTTT. Its protein is CASSAGGLGTDTQYF.

The chain couples TRBV19 to TRBJ2-2, with a weak D call TRBD1 (5 bases). The ends were cut back, 4 bases at V and 2 bases at J, with 20 bases in the middle. The CDR3 is 18 amino acids. Germline V gives CDR1 LNHDA, CDR2 SQIVND (reference sequence). CDR3 nucleotides: TGTGCCAGTAGTAACTATCATTTACAGGAAACTAACACCGGGGAGCTGTTTTTT. It specifies CASSNYHLQETNTGELFF.

This clone has just a few counts. The chain employs TRBV2 and TRBJ1-2; TRBD1 matches 8 bases. Unmatched junction bases numbered 3, after V lost 5 bases and J lost 7 bases. The CDR3 is 12 amino acids. Germline V gives CDR1 SNHLY, CDR2 FYNNEI. DNA of the CDR3: TGTGCCAGCAGTACAGGGGGGGCTGGCTACACCTTC. It encodes CASSTGGAGYTF.

This clone was seen only a few times. The rearrangement joins TRBV14 to TRBJ2-2; no clear D. The CDR3 has 14 residues. V lost 4 bases and J lost 4, with 10 bases in between. Per the germline V gene, CDR1 is SGHDN and CDR2 is FVKESK. DNA for the CDR3: TGTGCCAGCAGCCGTCTACTAATCACCGGGGAGCTGTTTTTT. It specifies CASSRLLITGELFF.

This clone showed up just once. The rearrangement uses TRBV2 and TRBJ1-5; D is undetermined. This CDR3 is built from 15 residues. V was pared by 1 base and J by 5 bases, with 12 bases between. From germline, CDR1 is SNHLY and CDR2 FYNNEI. CDR3 coding DNA: TGTGCCAGCAGTGAAGAATCTCTCCTTTATCAGCCCCAGCATTTT. This translates into CASSEESLLYQPQHF.

The chain recombines TRBV12-3 or TRBV12-4 with TRBJ1-1, with 7 bases matching TRBD1. The CDR3 consists of 12 residues. V shed 6 bases and J 10 bases; nucleotides not matched to a gene: 8. For the CDR3, the DNA is TGTGCCAGCAGATCCTACAGGGGATCAGCTTTCTTT. Translation: CASRSYRGSAFF.

In its sample, this clone was seen a few times. The chain recombines TRBV27 with TRBJ2-7; no firm D call. In germline, CDR1 is MNHEY, CDR2 SMNVEV (reference sequence). This CDR3 has 13 residues. Trimming stripped 2 bases from V and 1 base from J, with 6 bases between. CDR3 region: CASSLAQSYEQYF. DNA of the CDR3: TGTGCCAGCAGTTTAGCCCAGTCCTACGAGCAGTACTTC.

This clone was seen only once. This chain uses TRBV27 with TRBJ1-5; 9 bases align to TRBD1. CDR1 and CDR2 (germline): MNHEY, SMNVEV (reference sequence). This CDR3 is built from 16 residues. Trimming at V came to 3 bases and at J to 3 bases, leaving 6 bases not matched to a gene. The CDR3 loop reads CASSFSTGGFNQPQHF. DNA of the CDR3: TGTGCCAGCAGTTTTTCGACAGGGGGTTTCAATCAGCCCCAGCATTTT.

CDR3: CAISATGPNTGELFF. The CDR3 nucleotides are TGTGCCATCAGTGCGACAGGACCAAACACCGGGGAGCTGTTTTTT. The chain uses TRBV10-3 and TRBJ2-2; weak D call: TRBD1 (6 bases). Germline V gene data show CDR1 as ENHRY and CDR2 as SYGVKD. Trimming took off 4 bases at V and 2 bases at J, with 11 bases between the two ends. CDR3 length equals 15 residues.

The J gene is TRBJ2-5, the V gene TRBV27; 7 nucleotides align to TRBD2. Trimming at V came to 4 bases and at J to 7 bases, leaving 18 bases not matched to a gene. Germline CDR1 MNHEY, CDR2 SMNVEV (reference sequence). CDR3 length: 17 amino acids. The CDR3 loop reads CASSSFFRGVGPGTQYF. The CDR3, as DNA: TGTGCCAGCAGTTCATTTTTTCGGGGGGTCGGTCCAGGGACCCAGTACTTC.

The V gene is TRBV7-9, the J gene TRBJ1-6; 7 bases fit TRBD1. CDR3 length: 14 amino acids. Germline V gene data show CDR1 as SEHNR and CDR2 as FQNEAQ (reference sequence). Unmatched junction bases numbered 4, after V lost 6 bases and J lost 5 bases. The CDR3 coding sequence is TGTGCCAGCAGACCCGACAGGGATAATTCACCCCTCCACTTT. This codes for CASRPDRDNSPLHF.

The gene calls are TRBV11-2 and TRBJ2-3; 8 bases agree with TRBD2. Germline V lookup: CDR1 SGHAT, CDR2 FQNNGV. Losses at the gene ends were 1 base for V and 2 bases for J; bases not matched to a gene: 11. The CDR3 spans 18 residues. CDR3 nucleotides: TGTGCCAGCAGCTTAGGGGCCTTTGAAGCGGGGGCCACAGATACGCAGTATTTT. It is translated as CASSLGAFEAGATDTQYF. Full variable domain (remainder filled in from reference TRBV11-2 and TRBJ2-3): EAGVAQSPRYKIIEKRQSVAFWCNPISGHATLYWYQQILGQGPKLLIQFQNNGVVDDSQLPKDRFSAERLKGVDSTLKIQPAKLEDSAVYLCASSLGAFEAGATDTQYFGPGTRLTVL.

The rearrangement uses TRBV15 and TRBJ2-1; no reliable D call. This CDR3 has 14 amino acids. V gave up 1 base and J gave up 7 bases, with 11 bases separating them. Looked up from germline, CDR1 is LNHNV and CDR2 is YYDKDF (reference sequence). In nucleotides, the CDR3 is TGTGCCACCAGCAGAGCTTCGGCACAGAATGAGCAGTTCTTC. Its protein is CATSRASAQNEQFF.

This chain links TRBV19 with TRBJ1-2; TRBD1 aligns across 9 bases. V was clipped by 5 bases and J by 4 bases; unmatched bases: 11. The germline V gene has CDR1 LNHDA and CDR2 SQIVND (reference sequence). This CDR3 contains 16 residues. The CDR3 DNA follows: TGTGCCAGTAGTCCGGGACAGGGACCAGGAATCTATGGCTACACCTTC. It translates to CASSPGQGPGIYGYTF. The whole variable domain, remainder taken from reference TRBV19 and TRBJ1-2, is DGGITQSPKYLFRKEGQNVTLSCEQNLNHDAMYWYRQDPGQGLRLIYYSQIVNDFQKGDIAEGYSVSREKKESFPLTVTSAQKNPTAFYLCASSPGQGPGIYGYTFGSGTRLTVV.

This chain connects TRBV6-6 to TRBJ1-1; D unresolved. Germline loops: CDR1 MNHNY, CDR2 SVGAGI (reference sequence). Trimming took 0 bases from V and 1 from J, leaving 6 bases between them. The CDR3 has 14 residues. CDR3 sequence reads: CASSYSEQNTEAFF. DNA of the CDR3: TGTGCCAGCAGTTACTCGGAGCAGAACACTGAAGCTTTCTTT.

This rearrangement joins TRBV19 to TRBJ2-2; 11 bases fit TRBD2. After removal of 4 bases from V and 4 bases from J, the junction contained 2 bases not matched to a gene. The germline V gene has CDR1 LNHDA and CDR2 SQIVND (reference sequence). The CDR3 sequence is 15 residues long. CDR3 loop: CASSTGTSGTGELFF. The DNA for the CDR3 is TGTGCCAGTAGTACCGGGACTAGCGGCACCGGGGAGCTGTTTTTT.

V usage is TRBV7-8 and J usage is TRBJ2-2; weak D call: TRBD2 (5 bases). The germline gives CDR1 SGHVS, CDR2 FQNEAQ. V lost 1 base to trimming and J lost 1 base, with 7 bases between them. The CDR3 runs 15 residues. CDR3 bases: TGTGCCAGCAGCTTAGGCCGGGGGAACACCGGGGAGCTGTTTTTT. Translating it yields CASSLGRGNTGELFF.

The chain carries TRBV2 and TRBJ1-2; maybe TRBD1 (5 bases). The CDR3 covers 12 residues. Trimming cost V 6 bases and J 2 bases, with 7 bases left between them. Germline lookup yields CDR1 SNHLY and CDR2 FYNNEI. CDR3 region: CASSDSNYGYTF. The CDR3 nucleotides read TGTGCCAGCAGCGACAGCAACTATGGCTACACCTTC.

This chain uses TRBV3-1 (or the pseudogene TRBV3-2) with TRBJ2-2; D not certain. Germline values: CDR1 LGHDT, CDR2 YNNKEL (reference sequence). Trimming stripped 7 bases from V and 1 base from J, with 10 bases between. This CDR3 region has 14 residues. The CDR3 nucleotides are TGTGCCAGCAACCAGGCCAGGAACACCGGGGAGCTGTTTTTT. It encodes CASNQARNTGELFF.

The J gene is TRBJ1-4, the V gene TRBV20-1; no reliable D call. Looked up from germline, CDR1 is DFQATT and CDR2 is SNEGSKA (reference sequence). This CDR3 comprises 11 residues. The V gene lost 6 bases and the J gene lost 5 bases, with 7 bases spanning the gap. The CDR3 region has the DNA TGCAGTGCCATACAGAATGAAAAACTGTTTTTT. Translated: CSAIQNEKLFF.

This rearrangement joins TRBV5-1 to TRBJ2-5; possibly TRBD1 for D (7 bases). This CDR3 region has 13 residues. V was trimmed by 4 bases and J by 2 bases, leaving 9 bases between them. Germline assignment: CDR1 SGHRS and CDR2 YFSETQ. The CDR3: CASSQGGQETQYF. DNA of the CDR3: TGCGCCAGCAGCCAGGGGGGACAAGAGACCCAGTACTTC.

This clone was seen just once. J is TRBJ1-1 and V is TRBV10-1; possible D gene TRBD1, 5 bases. CDR1 WNHNN and CDR2 SYGVQD come from the germline V gene (reference sequence). Trimming removed 9 bases from V and 0 bases from J, with 11 bases in between. The CDR3 is 13 residues long. CDR3 protein: CASAGNLNTEAFF. The CDR3, as DNA: TGCGCCAGTGCAGGGAACCTGAACACTGAAGCTTTCTTT.

This sequence joins TRBV6-6 and TRBJ1-2; no clear D gene. V was clipped by 0 bases and J by 6 bases, with 11 bases between them. The CDR3 runs to 14 residues. Germline CDR1 is MNHNY and CDR2 is SVGAGI (reference sequence). CDR3 sequence: CASSYSAGINGYTF. The CDR3 DNA reads TGTGCCAGCAGTTACTCGGCGGGGATCAATGGCTACACCTTC.

This clone occurred once. The V gene is TRBV7-9, the J gene TRBJ2-1; 12 bases align to TRBD1. Germline V lookup: CDR1 SEHNR, CDR2 FQNEAQ (reference sequence). The CDR3 is 19 amino acids. The ends lost 5 bases at V and 5 bases at J; junction bases unmatched: 16. Written as DNA, the CDR3 is TGTGCCAGCAGCCCCCGGGACAGGGGGCGGTTCCGTGGAAACAATGAGCAGTTCTTC. Translated, it gives CASSPRDRGRFRGNNEQFF.